This T cell receptor (beta chain) was recorded in a study of OX40 agonist ivuxolimab in advanced cancers. Across the whole study: Age averaged about 62 years (range roughly 23 to 79), and around 87% were male. Partial responses were achieved by three patients: one hepatocellular carcinoma, two cutaneous melanoma. Study-wide results and limits: Certain nonresponders additionally had low normalized T-cell clonal expansion.

The CDR3 consists of 14 residues. The V end was cut by 10 bases, the J end by 5 bases, with 15 bases between. Germline CDR1 and CDR2: ENHRY and SYGVKD. This clone has just one count. As yet, its antigen is unknown. Individuals having autoimmune disease history or systemic immunosuppression were not enrolled. Using immunoSEQ multiplex PCR, the repertoire was profiled, and TCRdb retains in-frame clones only, with some absent. The sample lists tens of thousands of clones, around 85% occurring once. The rearrangement uses TRBV10-3 and TRBJ1-6; D gene unclear. Sequencing was performed on CD4+ or CD8+ T cells sorted from blood, taken in a trial of the OX40 agonist ivuxolimab. The source of this sequence is an adult with an advanced solid tumor such as melanoma, head and neck, liver or kidney cancer. The CDR3 bases are TGTGCCACCGGTCCCCAGGAGCATAATTCACCCCTCCACTTT. The encoded protein is CATGPQEHNSPLHF.